This TCR beta chain was observed in a study of shared T cell receptors in the human thymus. The CDR3 runs to 15 residues. The V end lost 4 bases, the J end lost 0 bases, and 15 bases lay between the germline ends. Germline lookup yields CDR1 GTSNPN and CDR2 SVGIG (reference sequence). The data were produced by immunoSEQ multiplex PCR, yet TCRdb's version contains in-frame clones alone and is incomplete. Among about 660,000 clones listed, 87% were seen once. These data were also reused for a study on human thymus T cells.

Material for sequencing was thymocytes. This chain links TRBV30 with TRBJ1-1; D is possibly TRBD1 (5 bases). This clonotype was sampled from a boy in the first two years of life with a congenital heart defect. Here the CDR3 reads CAWILPTDLNTEAFF. CDR3 nucleotides: TGTGCCTGGATCCTCCCGACAGATCTGAACACTGAAGCTTTCTTT. Combining the CDR3 with reference TRBV30 and TRBJ1-1 gives the whole variable domain SQTIHQWPATLVQPVGSPLSLECTVEGTSNPNLYWYRQAAGRGLQLLFYSVGIGQISSEVPQNLSASRPQDRQFILSSKKLLLSDSGFYLCAWILPTDLNTEAFFGQGTRLTVV.